Each of the 30 T cell receptor beta chains below was sequenced from the same sample in a study of blood T cell repertoires in COVID-19. Sequenced by immunoSEQ multiplex PCR; TCRdb stores in-frame clones only, minus some. In the table there are hundreds of thousands of clones, roughly 91% of which are singletons. The sequenced sample consisted of PBMCs or T cells enriched from blood (not recorded which). The source is a woman aged 55-69 years in a cohort exposed to, infected with or recovered from COVID-19 (not recorded which).

This clone was counted between two and nine times. This chain links TRBV7-9 with TRBJ1-1, with 9 bases lining up with TRBD1. The trim removed 3 bases at V and 4 bases at J, leaving 3 bases unmatched. Germline CDR1 reads SEHNR; CDR2 reads FQNEAQ (reference sequence). The CDR3 covers 14 residues. DNA for the CDR3: TGTGCCAGCAGCTTGGGGACAGGGCTCACTGAAGCTTTCTTT. Amino acid sequence: CASSLGTGLTEAFF. The full variable domain, with the rest looked up from reference TRBV7-9 and TRBJ1-1, is DTGVSQNPRHKITKRGQNVTFRCDPISEHNRLYWYRQTLGQGPEFLTYFQNEAQLEKSRLLSDRFSAERPKGSFSTLEIQRTEQGDSAMYLCASSLGTGLTEAFFGQGTRLTVV.

The chain links TRBV28 to TRBJ1-5; a possible D gene is TRBD1 (5 bases). The CDR3 is 16 residues long. CDR1 and CDR2 (germline): MDHEN, SYDVKM. The V end lost 10 bases, the J end lost 4 bases, and 23 bases lay between the germline ends. CDR3 DNA sequence: TGTGCCACCCTGATCGGGGGTATCTCACCTAATCAGCCCCAGCATTTT. Amino acid sequence: CATLIGGISPNQPQHF.

CDR3: CASSPTGGGYTF. Here the CDR3 DNA reads TGTGCCAGCAGTCCGACAGGGGGCGGCTACACCTTC. The chain is built from TRBV6-5 and TRBJ1-2; TRBD1 aligns across 10 bases. CDR1 and CDR2 (germline): MNHEY, SVGAGI. CDR3 size: 12 residues. With 5 bases clipped from V and 8 bases from J, the junction kept 2 bases outside the gene matches.

J is TRBJ1-5 and V is TRBV18; no reliable D call. Trimming stripped 3 bases from V and 0 bases from J, with 12 bases between. Germline V gene lookup returns CDR1 KGHSH and CDR2 LQKENI. The CDR3 sequence is 16 residues long. CDR3 sequence (DNA): TGTGCCAGCTCACCTTTACAGTTAGATAGCAATCAGCCCCAGCATTTT. It is translated as CASSPLQLDSNQPQHF. Supplemented by reference TRBV18 and TRBJ1-5, the full variable domain reads NAGVMQNPRHLVRRRGQEARLRCSPMKGHSHVYWYRQLPEEGLKFMVYLQKENIIDESGMPKERFSAEFPKEGPSILRIQQVVRGDSAAYFCASSPLQLDSNQPQHFGDGTRLSIL.

The chain links TRBV21-1 to TRBJ2-7; the table calls TRBD2, which could not be checked here. TRBV21-1 is marked as a pseudogene. The CDR3 contains 16 residues. In nucleotides, the CDR3 is TGTGCCAGCCCATCAATAACAGCGGCCAGCTCCTACGAGCAGTACTTC. This translates into CASPSITAASSYEQYF.

The chain recombines TRBV7-3 with TRBJ2-4; weak D call: TRBD2 (5 bases). This CDR3 contains 16 residues. V shed 8 bases and J shed 5 bases, with 22 bases lying between them. Germline-derived CDR1 and CDR2 are SGHTA and FQGTGA. DNA for the CDR3: TGTGCCAGCGCCCGACAAGCGGAAAGTAGCCAAAACATTCAGTACTTC. Translated, it gives CASARQAESSQNIQYF.

J is TRBJ1-4 and V is TRBV5-1, with 9 bases identical to TRBD1. The CDR3 consists of 15 residues. Germline assignment: CDR1 SGHRS and CDR2 YFSETQ. J gave up 7 bases and V 5 bases, and 9 bases lay outside the gene matches. This CDR3 is CASSPTGGYSEKLFF. DNA of the CDR3: TGCGCCAGCAGTCCCACAGGGGGCTATAGTGAAAAACTGTTTTTT.

This chain joins TRBV5-1 and TRBJ1-4; 7 bases are a match to TRBD1. Trimming took 3 bases from V and 5 from J; bases not matched to a gene: 7. Germline CDR1 is SGHRS and CDR2 is YFSETQ. This CDR3 region has 15 residues. This chain's CDR3 is CASSSTGAVNEKLFF. Written as DNA, the CDR3 is TGCGCCAGCAGCTCCACAGGGGCGGTAAATGAAAAACTGTTTTTT.

The CDR3 spells CASSLRSSLSSYNEQFF. The CDR3, as DNA: TGTGCCAGCAGCTTGCGGAGTAGCTTGAGCTCCTACAATGAGCAGTTCTTC. The rearrangement uses TRBV5-5 and TRBJ2-1; the D is unclear. CDR1 is SGHKS, CDR2 YYEKEE, per germline (reference sequence). The CDR3 runs 17 residues. Between the trimmed V and J ends, which lost 1 base and 0 bases, there was a span of 14 bases.

J is TRBJ2-7 and V is TRBV27; weak D call: TRBD1 (6 bases). The V end was cut by 5 bases, the J end by 4 bases, with 9 bases between. The germline V gene has CDR1 MNHEY and CDR2 SMNVEV (reference sequence). This CDR3 is 12 amino acids long. The chain's CDR3 is CASSAQGYEQYF. CDR3 coding DNA: TGTGCCAGCAGTGCCCAGGGGTACGAGCAGTACTTC.

The genes are TRBV1 and TRBJ2-3; TRBD2, as called in the table, went unchecked against the DNA. TRBV1 has pseudogene status. The CDR3 totals 17 residues. CDR3 sequence: CTSSQDRELAGADTQYF. The CDR3 bases are TGCACCAGCAGCCAAGATCGGGAACTAGCGGGAGCTGATACGCAGTATTTT.

This sequence joins TRBV6-5 and TRBJ2-7; TRBD2 matches 8 bases. CDR3 length: 14 residues. Germline lookup yields CDR1 MNHEY and CDR2 SVGAGI. V lost 6 bases to trimming and J lost 2 bases; unmatched junction nucleotides: 6. CDR3 sequence reads: CASSPDGGAYEQYF. The CDR3 nucleotides read TGTGCCAGCAGCCCCGACGGGGGGGCCTACGAGCAGTACTTC.

The chain carries TRBV10-3 and TRBJ2-1; 10 bases align to TRBD2. Germline V gene lookup returns CDR1 ENHRY and CDR2 SYGVKD. The junction had 4 bases not matched to a gene; V was cut back by 4 bases and J by 1 base. The CDR3 has 16 residues. This chain's CDR3 is CAISGTSGASYNEQFF. CDR3 coding DNA: TGTGCCATCAGTGGAACTAGCGGGGCATCCTACAATGAGCAGTTCTTC.

The V gene is TRBV11-2, the J gene TRBJ2-7; 9 bases fit TRBD2. There are 15 residues in the CDR3. The V gene end was trimmed by 2 bases and the J gene end by 5 bases; junction bases not matched to a gene: 7. The germline CDR1 and CDR2 sequences are SGHAT and FQNNGV. Here the CDR3 reads CASSLHSGRGDEQYF. For the CDR3, the DNA is TGTGCCAGCAGCTTACATAGCGGGAGAGGCGACGAGCAGTACTTC.

This clone was counted a single time. The chain is built from TRBV19 and TRBJ1-4, with 8 bases aligning to TRBD1. The J segment lost 7 bases and the V segment lost 5 bases, leaving 6 bases of the junction unmatched. Per germline, CDR1 LNHDA and CDR2 SQIVND (reference sequence). The CDR3 contains 14 residues. This chain's CDR3 is CASSLRGRGEKLFF. DNA of the CDR3: TGTGCCAGTAGTCTCAGGGGGCGCGGTGAAAAACTGTTTTTT.

The rearrangement uses TRBV4-1 and TRBJ1-4; D is possibly TRBD1 (5 bases). The V and J ends lost 3 bases and 4 bases respectively, with 9 bases between them. The CDR3 has 14 residues. Germline V gene lookup returns CDR1 MGHRA and CDR2 YSYEKL. CDR3 coding DNA: TGCGCCAGCAGCCACGACAGCCTTAATGAAAAACTGTTTTTT. This gives the protein CASSHDSLNEKLFF.

The chain has TRBV11-2 and TRBJ2-5, with a tentative D call TRBD1 (5 bases). The CDR3 spans 15 residues. Looked up from germline, CDR1 is SGHAT and CDR2 is FQNNGV. V was trimmed by 4 bases and J by 5 bases, leaving 17 bases between them. The CDR3 loop reads CASSWKPGLGETQYF. CDR3 nucleotide sequence: TGTGCCAGCAGCTGGAAACCAGGGTTAGGGGAGACCCAGTACTTC.

The chain employs TRBV28 and TRBJ1-1; TRBD1 agrees at 8 bases. CDR1 and CDR2 from the germline V gene are MDHEN and SYDVKM. The CDR3 length is 16 residues. Trimming at V came to 2 bases and at J to 4 bases, leaving 9 bases not matched to a gene. The CDR3 reads CASSLGGQGGTTEAFF. For the CDR3, the DNA is TGTGCCAGCAGTTTAGGCGGACAGGGCGGAACCACTGAAGCTTTCTTT. Looking up the rest from reference TRBV28 and TRBJ1-1 gives the full variable domain: DVKVTQSSRYLVKRTGEKVFLECVQDMDHENMFWYRQDPGLGLRLIYFSYDVKMKEKGDIPEGYSVSREKKERFSLILESASTNQTSMYLCASSLGGQGGTTEAFFGQGTRLTVV.

V is TRBV5-8 and J is TRBJ1-1, with D hard to call. The CDR3 is 14 residues long. Germline V gives CDR1 SGHTS, CDR2 YDEGEE. V lost 0 bases to trimming and J lost 8 bases, with 14 bases between them. CDR3 in amino acids: CASSLGVTPDEAFF. DNA of the CDR3: TGTGCCAGCAGCTTGGGGGTGACACCAGACGAAGCTTTCTTT.

This clone turned up a few times. V usage is TRBV15 and J usage is TRBJ1-1, with 8 bases fitting TRBD1. This CDR3 is built from 16 residues. V was pared by 5 bases and J by 4 bases, with 12 bases of the junction left unmatched. Per the germline V gene, CDR1 is LNHNV and CDR2 is YYDKDF (reference sequence). The CDR3 sequence is CATSLGQVVGRTEAFF. As DNA, the CDR3 is TGTGCCACCAGCCTGGGACAGGTCGTCGGGCGCACTGAAGCTTTCTTT. Full variable domain (remainder filled in from reference TRBV15 and TRBJ1-1): DAMVIQNPRYQVTQFGKPVTLSCSQTLNHNVMYWYQQKSSQAPKLLFHYYDKDFNNEADTPDNFQSRRPNTSFCFLDIRSPGLGDTAMYLCATSLGQVVGRTEAFFGQGTRLTVV.

The rearrangement links TRBV6-1 to TRBJ2-7, with 11 positions matching TRBD2. CDR1 and CDR2 from the germline V gene are MNHNS and SASEGT. With V trimmed by 2 bases and J by 2 bases, 14 bases remained unmatched. This CDR3 spans 19 amino acids. The CDR3 here is CASSERREWILAGAYEQYF. The CDR3 DNA reads TGTGCCAGCAGTGAAAGGAGGGAGTGGATACTAGCGGGGGCCTACGAGCAGTACTTC.

The chain carries TRBV5-1 and TRBJ1-1; 9 nucleotides agree with TRBD1. This CDR3 is built from 13 residues. V gave up 3 bases and J gave up 8 bases; unmatched junction bases: 5. Germline CDR1 reads SGHRS; CDR2 reads YFSETQ. The CDR3 loop is CASSSGDRAEAFF. CDR3 coding DNA: TGCGCCAGCAGCTCAGGGGACAGGGCAGAAGCTTTCTTT.

The chain carries TRBV18 and TRBJ1-5; TRBD1 aligns across 7 bases. The junction had 3 bases not matched to a gene; V was cut back by 4 bases and J by 3 bases. The germline CDR1 and CDR2 sequences are KGHSH and LQKENI. The CDR3 totals 14 residues. The CDR3 region has the DNA TGTGCCAGCTCACGGGACAGACACAATCAGCCCCAGCATTTT. It is translated as CASSRDRHNQPQHF.

The rearrangement joins TRBV28 to TRBJ1-5, with unresolved D. CDR1 is MDHEN, CDR2 SYDVKM, per germline. Trimming shortened V by 4 bases and J by 5 bases, and 18 bases separated the two germline ends. The CDR3 is 16 residues long. As DNA, the CDR3 is TGTGCCAGCAGTTCAAATACCCCCGGGAGGTATCAGCCCCAGCATTTT. Translating gives CASSSNTPGRYQPQHF.

This chain links TRBV15 with TRBJ2-3; perhaps TRBD1 as D (6 bases). This CDR3 region has 15 residues. The V end was cut by 1 base, the J end by 1 base, with 9 bases between. Per the germline V gene, CDR1 is LNHNV and CDR2 is YYDKDF (reference sequence). CDR3 loop: CATSRAGARTDTQYF. CDR3 DNA: TGTGCCACCAGCAGAGCAGGGGCACGCACAGATACGCAGTATTTT.

The V call is TRBV7-3, the J call TRBJ2-1; 9 bases are a match to TRBD1. The CDR3 spans 15 residues. The trim removed 4 bases at V and 8 bases at J, leaving 9 bases unmatched. CDR1 SGHTA and CDR2 FQGTGA come from the germline V gene. The CDR3 region has the DNA TGTGCCAGCAGCTCGGGACAGGGTAATTTGGATGAGCAGTTCTTC. Translation gives CASSSGQGNLDEQFF.

The chain links TRBV6-5 to TRBJ1-6, with D possibly being TRBD1 (5 bases). The germline CDR1 and CDR2 sequences are MNHEY and SVGAGI. The CDR3 covers 14 residues. V shed 4 bases and J shed 10 bases, with 14 bases lying between them. The CDR3 sequence: CASSSQDNWSPLHF. The CDR3 nucleotides read TGTGCCAGCAGTTCACAGGATAACTGGTCACCCCTCCACTTT.

The genes are TRBV7-9 and TRBJ2-3; 9 nucleotides align to TRBD2. V trimming: 5 bases; J trimming: 2 bases; junction bases outside the gene matches: 5. The length of the CDR3 is 15 residues. The germline gives CDR1 SEHNR, CDR2 FQNEAQ (reference sequence). CDR3: CASSLRLADTDTQYF. The CDR3 bases are TGTGCCAGCAGCCTGAGACTAGCGGACACAGATACGCAGTATTTT.

The chain couples TRBV5-6 to TRBJ2-7; a weak D match, TRBD1 (6 bases). V gave up 2 bases and J gave up 2 bases, with 8 bases separating them. This CDR3 contains 13 residues. Germline assignment: CDR1 SGHDT and CDR2 YYEEEE. The CDR3 DNA reads TGTGCCAGCAGCTTTGGACAGACCTACGAGCAGTACTTC. Its protein product is CASSFGQTYEQYF.

This chain joins TRBV7-9 and TRBJ1-6; 7 bases fit TRBD1. The CDR3 runs 15 residues. Per germline, CDR1 SEHNR and CDR2 FQNEAQ (reference sequence). The V segment lost 2 bases and the J segment 10 bases; nucleotides outside the gene matches: 8. This chain's CDR3 is CASSLNRGMGSPLHF. The CDR3 nucleotides read TGTGCCAGCAGCTTAAACAGGGGCATGGGGTCACCCCTCCACTTT. Together with reference TRBV7-9 and TRBJ1-6, the CDR3 gives the full variable domain: DTGVSQNPRHKITKRGQNVTFRCDPISEHNRLYWYRQTLGQGPEFLTYFQNEAQLEKSRLLSDRFSAERPKGSFSTLEIQRTEQGDSAMYLCASSLNRGMGSPLHFGNGTRLTVT.